This TCR beta chain was identified in a study of T cells in Graves' hyperthyroidism and ophthalmopathy. Findings and caveats of the study: The blood repertoire included most of the expanded thyroid clonotypes above 0.001.

Researchers took RNA transcripts and amplified the TCR beta CDR3 regions from them. The HTBI primer set served for first-round RT-PCR of the TCR CDR3. One entry per CDR3 protein results from TCRdb running MiXCR on the multiplex PCR reads. Among about 280,000 distinct CDR3 sequences listed, approximately 26% were seen once. Germline loops: CDR1 SEHNR, CDR2 FQNEAQ (reference sequence). The V end lost 4 bases, the J end lost 5 bases, and 11 bases lay between the germline ends. The CDR3 has 13 amino acids. Patients having uncontrolled infection, another autoimmune disease, pregnancy or lactation were not included. Every diagnosis used clinical symptoms, serum thyroxine and TRAb, thyroid ultrasound and orbital computed tomography. This clonotype has a count of ten or more. The antigen is undetermined.

Sequencing used blood. The rearrangement links TRBV7-9 to TRBJ1-2; D may be TRBD1 (5 bases). The source of this sequence is a man aged 40-50 years with Graves' hyperthyroidism that later progressed to Graves' ophthalmopathy. The CDR3 region has the DNA TGTGCCAGCAGCTCGACCGACAGTTATGGCTACACCTTC. Amino acid sequence: CASSSTDSYGYTF.